This T cell receptor (beta chain) emerged from a study of cytomegalovirus exposure and HLA in healthy donors. Germline V CDR1 and CDR2: SGHDN, FVKESK. CDR3 length equals 15 residues. The V gene lost 4 bases and the J gene lost 3 bases, with 16 bases spanning the gap. Researchers ran the PCR with 60 Vbeta and 13 Jbeta primers. Repertoires were generated with immunoSEQ multiplex PCR, while TCRdb's copy carries only in-frame clones and drops some. The table lists just over 150,000 clones, roughly 81% of them singletons, with roughly 2.1% in the top ten. The origin of this receptor is a man between 18 and 29 years old in good health and CMV-seropositive. The chain carries TRBV14 and TRBJ2-7; D perhaps matches TRBD1 (6 bases). Sequenced: PBMCs. The CDR3 nucleotides are TGTGCCAGCAGCCGAGACAGGTCTCCAATCTACGAGCAGTACTTC. It encodes CASSRDRSPIYEQYF.